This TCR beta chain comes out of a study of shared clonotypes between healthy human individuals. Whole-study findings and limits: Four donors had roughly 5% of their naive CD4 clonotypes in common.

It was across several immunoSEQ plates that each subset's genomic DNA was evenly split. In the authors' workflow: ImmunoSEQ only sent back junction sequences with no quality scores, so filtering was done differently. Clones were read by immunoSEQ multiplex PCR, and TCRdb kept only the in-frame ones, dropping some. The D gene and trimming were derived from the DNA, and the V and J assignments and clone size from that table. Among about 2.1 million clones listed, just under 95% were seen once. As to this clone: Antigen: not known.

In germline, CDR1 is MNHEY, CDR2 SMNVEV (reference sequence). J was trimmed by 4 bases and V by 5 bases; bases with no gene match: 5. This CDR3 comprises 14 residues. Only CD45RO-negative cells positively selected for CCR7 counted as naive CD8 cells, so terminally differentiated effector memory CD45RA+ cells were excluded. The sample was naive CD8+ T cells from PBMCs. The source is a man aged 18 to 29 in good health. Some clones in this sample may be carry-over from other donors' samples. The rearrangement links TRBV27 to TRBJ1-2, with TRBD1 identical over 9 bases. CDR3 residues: CASSPIQGAYGYTF. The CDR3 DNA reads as TGTGCCAGCAGTCCAATACAGGGGGCCTATGGCTACACCTTC.